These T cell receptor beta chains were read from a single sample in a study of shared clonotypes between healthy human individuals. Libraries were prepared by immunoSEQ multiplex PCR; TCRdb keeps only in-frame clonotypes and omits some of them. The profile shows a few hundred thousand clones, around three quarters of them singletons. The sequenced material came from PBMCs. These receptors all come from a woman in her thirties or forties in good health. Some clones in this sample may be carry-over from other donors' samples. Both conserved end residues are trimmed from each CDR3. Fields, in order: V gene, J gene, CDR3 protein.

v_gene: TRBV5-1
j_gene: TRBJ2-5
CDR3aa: ASSLGSGSGETQY

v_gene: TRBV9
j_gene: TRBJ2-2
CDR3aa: ASNHLAGEAGELF

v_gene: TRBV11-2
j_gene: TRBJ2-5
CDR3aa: ASSLDGTVGETQY

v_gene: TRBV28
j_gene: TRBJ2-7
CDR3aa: ASSTLVPTSGRGMTNAEQY

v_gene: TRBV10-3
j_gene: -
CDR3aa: AISPGLAGFSDEQY

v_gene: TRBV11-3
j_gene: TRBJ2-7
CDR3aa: ASSSRDRGLCYYEQY

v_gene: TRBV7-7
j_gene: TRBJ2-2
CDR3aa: ASSLGSSGSGGELF

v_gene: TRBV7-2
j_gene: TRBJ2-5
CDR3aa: ASSGQAQETQY

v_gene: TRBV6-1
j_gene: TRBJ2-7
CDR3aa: ASSPRMAYEQY

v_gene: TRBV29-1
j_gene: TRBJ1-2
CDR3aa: SVADGNYGYT

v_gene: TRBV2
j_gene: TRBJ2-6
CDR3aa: ASTLEVSGANVLT

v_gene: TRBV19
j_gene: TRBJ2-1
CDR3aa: ASTHHLSGDNEQF

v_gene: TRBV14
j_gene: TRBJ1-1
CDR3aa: ASSRLGYEDTEAF

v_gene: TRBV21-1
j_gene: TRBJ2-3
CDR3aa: ASSKVALLTSGRAFRDTQY

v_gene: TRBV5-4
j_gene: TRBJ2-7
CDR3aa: ASSTGGTRIYEQY

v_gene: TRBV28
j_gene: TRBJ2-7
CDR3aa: ASSRRTVPYEQY

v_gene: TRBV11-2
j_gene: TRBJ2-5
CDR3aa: ASSLEPGQGTQY

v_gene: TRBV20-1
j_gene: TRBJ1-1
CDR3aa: SARADREAF

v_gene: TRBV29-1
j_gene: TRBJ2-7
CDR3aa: SVKHRL

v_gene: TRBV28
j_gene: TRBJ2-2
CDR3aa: ASLSYYIGGLGTGGVTGELF

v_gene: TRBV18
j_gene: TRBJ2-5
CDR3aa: ASSRGQRETQY

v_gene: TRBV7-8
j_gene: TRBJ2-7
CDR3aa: ASSARQGRYEQY

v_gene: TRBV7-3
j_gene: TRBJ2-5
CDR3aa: ASSLGTQRGETQY

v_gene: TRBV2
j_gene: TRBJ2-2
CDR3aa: ASRLAEGGELF

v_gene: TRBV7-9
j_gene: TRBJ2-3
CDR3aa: ASSPGLAETDTQY

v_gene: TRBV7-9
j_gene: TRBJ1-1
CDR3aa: ASSKGGGAGEAF